This TCR beta chain comes out of a study of blood T cell repertoires in COVID-19. Study at large: T cells, B-cell-depleted T cells, or PBMCs supplied cDNA or gDNA.

Clones were read by immunoSEQ multiplex PCR, and TCRdb kept only the in-frame ones, dropping some. The sample records approximately 300,000 clones, roughly 90% being singletons. The sample comprised peripheral blood. This clonotype was sampled from a woman in her forties or fifties who had recovered from COVID-19.

CDR3 sequence (DNA): TGTGCCACCCCAGGCGATGAGCAGTTCTTC. Protein: CATPGDEQFF. V is TRBV24-1 and J is TRBJ2-1; no definite D call. This CDR3 has 10 amino acids. Trimming left V 9 bases short and J 8 bases short, with 7 bases between. Germline V gives CDR1 KGHDR, CDR2 SFDVKD.